Each of the 20 T cell receptor beta chains below was sequenced from the same sample in a study of cytomegalovirus exposure and HLA in healthy donors. Use of 60 Vbeta and 13 Jbeta primers characterized the PCR. Sequencing was performed with immunoSEQ multiplex PCR; in TCRdb, only in-frame clones are kept and a portion is missing. Found here are roughly 190,000 clones; the top ten clones hold about 0.79%. Material: PBMCs. These receptors were obtained from a woman under 30 in good health and CMV-seropositive.

The chain links TRBV5-6 to TRBJ2-1; 7 bases are a match to TRBD2. The CDR3 loop spans 13 amino acids. Germline V lookup: CDR1 SGHDT, CDR2 YYEEEE. V lost 1 base and J lost 8; bases outside the gene matches: 3. CDR3 region: CASSLIGGYEQFF. The CDR3 region has the DNA TGTGCCAGCAGCTTGATCGGGGGGTATGAGCAGTTCTTC.

This chain joins TRBV5-4 and TRBJ2-7; D perhaps matches TRBD2 (6 bases). The V gene's germline CDR1 is SGHNT and CDR2 YYREEE (reference sequence). The CDR3 is 14 residues long. V shed 4 bases and J shed 3 bases, with 14 bases lying between them. The CDR3 loop reads CASSPRGGIYEQYF. In nucleotides, the CDR3 is TGTGCCAGCAGCCCCCGCGGAGGGATCTACGAGCAGTACTTC.

The chain is built from TRBV10-3 and TRBJ1-3; D uncertain. This CDR3 has 15 residues. V lost 0 bases to trimming and J lost 3 bases, with 9 bases between them. Germline V gives CDR1 ENHRY, CDR2 SYGVKD. CDR3 sequence: CAISESAGSGNTIYF. For the CDR3, the DNA is TGTGCCATCAGTGAGTCGGCAGGTAGTGGAAACACCATATATTTT.

The rearrangement joins TRBV7-9 to TRBJ2-3, with D unresolved. Germline V gene data show CDR1 as SEHNR and CDR2 as FQNEAQ (reference sequence). CDR3 size: 13 residues. V was shortened by 5 bases and J by 4 bases, with 10 bases between the two germline ends. The CDR3 region has the DNA TGTGCCAGCAGCCACTCCTTTTCAGATACGCAGTATTTT. This gives the protein CASSHSFSDTQYF.

The V gene is TRBV18, the J gene TRBJ2-1, with D tentatively TRBD1 (6 bases). In germline, CDR1 is KGHSH, CDR2 LQKENI. V lost 5 bases and J 3 bases, leaving 17 bases between the germline ends. The CDR3 is made up of 16 amino acids. CDR3 in DNA: TGTGCCAGCTCATCACGATTAGGGGACAACTACAATGAGCAGTTCTTC. Translating it yields CASSSRLGDNYNEQFF.

This chain joins TRBV18 and TRBJ2-2; 9 bases match TRBD2. J was trimmed by 5 bases and V by 0 bases; bases with no gene match: 7. The CDR3 totals 17 residues. Germline-derived CDR1 and CDR2 are KGHSH and LQKENI. The CDR3 coding sequence is TGTGCCAGCTCACCACCACCAAGCGGGAGGCCAACCGGGGAGCTGTTTTTT. Protein sequence: CASSPPPSGRPTGELFF.

This rearrangement joins TRBV4-3 to TRBJ2-1; 7 positions agree with TRBD1. V lost 0 bases, J lost 0 bases, and 5 bases stayed unmatched. This CDR3 has 17 amino acids. Germline V gene data show CDR1 as LGHNA and CDR2 as YSLEER. The CDR3 nucleotides are TGCGCCAGCAGCCAAGACAGGACAGGTAGCTCCTACAATGAGCAGTTCTTC. As protein: CASSQDRTGSSYNEQFF.

CDR3 sequence reads: CASSNRDRVYNEQFF. For the CDR3, the DNA is TGTGCCAGTAGTAACCGGGACAGGGTATACAATGAGCAGTTCTTC. The chain joins TRBV19 to TRBJ2-1; 9 bases map to TRBD1. V gave up 4 bases and J gave up 4 bases; unmatched junction bases: 5. The CDR3 has 15 amino acids. The germline V gene has CDR1 LNHDA and CDR2 SQIVND (reference sequence).

This rearrangement joins TRBV9 to TRBJ1-6; 7 positions match TRBD1. CDR1 and CDR2 (germline): SGDLS, YYNGEE. With 2 bases clipped from V and 9 bases from J, the junction kept 11 bases outside the gene matches. The CDR3 runs 16 residues. CDR3 sequence reads: CASSVSSRTGVSPLHF. As DNA, the CDR3 is TGTGCCAGCAGCGTTTCTTCCAGGACAGGAGTTTCACCCCTCCACTTT.

The gene calls are TRBV15 and TRBJ1-2, with 9 bases fitting TRBD1. V trimming: 3 bases; J trimming: 6 bases; junction bases outside the gene matches: 8. CDR1 is LNHNV and CDR2 is YYDKDF in the germline V gene (reference sequence). There are 15 residues in the CDR3. The CDR3 coding sequence is TGTGCCACCAGCAGGGGCTCGGACAGGGGAGATGGCTACACCTTC. Its protein product is CATSRGSDRGDGYTF. Looking up the rest from reference TRBV15 and TRBJ1-2 gives the full variable domain: DAMVIQNPRYQVTQFGKPVTLSCSQTLNHNVMYWYQQKSSQAPKLLFHYYDKDFNNEADTPDNFQSRRPNTSFCFLDIRSPGLGDTAMYLCATSRGSDRGDGYTFGSGTRLTVV.

This sequence joins TRBV4-2 and TRBJ2-7, with 9 bases that match TRBD1. Trimming cost V 2 bases and J 5 bases; bases outside gene matches: 10. The CDR3 loop spans 16 amino acids. Germline CDR1 is LGHNA and CDR2 is YNFKEQ. The DNA of the CDR3 is TGTGCCAGCAGCCAACTACCGGGACAGGGTGGCCACGAGCAGTACTTC. Residues: CASSQLPGQGGHEQYF.

The CDR3 nucleotides are TGCGCCAGCAGCTTGGCCAGGTCAGGGATCACACAAGAGACCCAGTACTTC. Translation gives CASSLARSGITQETQYF. V is TRBV5-1 and J is TRBJ2-5; maybe TRBD1 (5 bases). This CDR3 has 17 residues. Trimming cost V 0 bases and J 2 bases, with 17 bases left between them. From germline, CDR1 is SGHRS and CDR2 YFSETQ. Full variable domain (missing parts from reference TRBV5-1 and TRBJ2-5): KAGVTQTPRYLIKTRGQQVTLSCSPISGHRSVSWYQQTPGQGLQFLFEYFSETQRNKGNFPGRFSGRQFSNSRSEMNVSTLELGDSALYLCASSLARSGITQETQYFGPGTRLLVL.

V gene TRBV5-1 combines with J gene TRBJ2-5, with D unresolved. Per germline, CDR1 SGHRS and CDR2 YFSETQ. CDR3 length: 15 residues. The V end was cut by 0 bases, the J end by 5 bases, with 14 bases between. Here the CDR3 DNA reads TGCGCCAGCAGCTTGGGGGCTATCGGTGAGGAGACCCAGTACTTC. It codes for CASSLGAIGEETQYF.

This rearrangement joins TRBV29-1 to TRBJ1-5, with 7 positions matching TRBD1. V dropped 4 bases and J dropped 2; count of bases not matched to a gene: 5. Germline V lookup: CDR1 SQVTM, CDR2 ANQGSEA. The CDR3 totals 14 residues. CDR3 sequence: CSVADRAGNQPQHF. In nucleotides, the CDR3 is TGCAGCGTTGCCGACAGGGCGGGCAATCAGCCCCAGCATTTT. Full variable domain (missing parts from reference TRBV29-1 and TRBJ1-5): SAVISQKPSRDICQRGTSLTIQCQVDSQVTMMFWYRQQPGQSLTLIATANQGSEATYESGFVIDKFPISRPNLTFSTLTVSNMSPEDSSIYLCSVADRAGNQPQHFGDGTRLSIL.

This chain joins TRBV10-2 and TRBJ1-1, with 9 bases that match TRBD1. Germline loops: CDR1 WSHSY, CDR2 SAAADI. This CDR3 is built from 13 residues. Losses at the gene ends were 8 bases for V and 5 bases for J; bases not matched to a gene: 6. The CDR3 spells CASGRQGDTEAFF. DNA of the CDR3: TGCGCCAGCGGGAGACAGGGGGATACTGAAGCTTTCTTT.

As to this clone: Different DNA sequences within this sample yield the same CDR3. This chain uses TRBV9 with TRBJ1-3, with a tentative D call TRBD1 (6 bases). This CDR3 contains 16 residues. Germline V gives CDR1 SGDLS, CDR2 YYNGEE. Between the trimmed V and J ends, which lost 2 bases and 1 base, there was a span of 13 bases. In DNA, the CDR3 is TGTGCCAGCAGCGTGGGACAAGGTGTTTCTGGAAACACCATATATTTT. Protein sequence: CASSVGQGVSGNTIYF.

This chain connects TRBV6-5 to TRBJ1-3; D unresolved. The CDR3 extends over 15 amino acids. The V and J ends lost 4 bases and 0 bases respectively, with 10 bases between them. Per germline, CDR1 MNHEY and CDR2 SVGAGI. The CDR3 sequence: CASSLDTRSGNTIYF. For the CDR3, the DNA is TGTGCCAGCAGTTTAGACACTCGCTCTGGAAACACCATATATTTT.

This chain links TRBV5-1 with TRBJ2-2, with 9 bases aligning to TRBD2. Trimming took 0 bases from V and 5 from J; bases not matched to a gene: 5. Germline V lookup: CDR1 SGHRS, CDR2 YFSETQ. This CDR3 has 16 amino acids. The CDR3 region is CASSLEPSGNTGELFF. CDR3 bases: TGCGCCAGCAGCTTGGAACCTAGCGGGAATACCGGGGAGCTGTTTTTT.

The chain recombines TRBV6-6 with TRBJ2-2; tentative D call: TRBD1 (6 bases). Trimming shortened V by 4 bases and J by 7 bases, and 10 bases separated the two germline ends. The CDR3 runs 13 residues. Germline V gene data show CDR1 as MNHNY and CDR2 as SVGAGI (reference sequence). The CDR3 DNA sequence: TGTGCCAGCAGTTCCAGGGGAAACGGGGAGCTGTTTTTT. This gives the protein CASSSRGNGELFF.

On this clone itself: This sample includes further DNA sequences coding for the same CDR3. V and J are TRBV4-2 and TRBJ2-3; the match to TRBD2 covers 7 bases. Unmatched junction bases numbered 3, after V lost 1 base and J lost 2 bases. Germline CDR1 and CDR2: LGHNA and YNFKEQ. This CDR3 has 15 amino acids. CDR3: CASSQGEGNTDTQYF. CDR3 sequence (DNA): TGTGCCAGCAGCCAAGGGGAGGGGAACACAGATACGCAGTATTTT.